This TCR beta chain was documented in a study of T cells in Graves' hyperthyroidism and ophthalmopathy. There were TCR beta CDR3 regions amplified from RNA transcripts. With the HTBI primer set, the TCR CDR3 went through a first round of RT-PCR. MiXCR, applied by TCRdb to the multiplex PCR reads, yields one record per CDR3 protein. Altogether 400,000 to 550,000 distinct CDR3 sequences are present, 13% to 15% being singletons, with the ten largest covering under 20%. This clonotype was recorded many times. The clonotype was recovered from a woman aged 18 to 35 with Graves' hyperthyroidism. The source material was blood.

Written as DNA, the CDR3 is TGTGCCAGCACCAAGGGGACACACGTCTATGGCTACACCTTC. It is translated as CASTKGTHVYGYTF. The rearrangement joins TRBV6-1 to TRBJ1-2; the D gene is possibly TRBD1 (6 bases). CDR3 size: 14 residues. V dropped 7 bases and J dropped 4 bases, with 16 bases sitting between them. The V gene's germline CDR1 is MNHNS and CDR2 SASEGT.